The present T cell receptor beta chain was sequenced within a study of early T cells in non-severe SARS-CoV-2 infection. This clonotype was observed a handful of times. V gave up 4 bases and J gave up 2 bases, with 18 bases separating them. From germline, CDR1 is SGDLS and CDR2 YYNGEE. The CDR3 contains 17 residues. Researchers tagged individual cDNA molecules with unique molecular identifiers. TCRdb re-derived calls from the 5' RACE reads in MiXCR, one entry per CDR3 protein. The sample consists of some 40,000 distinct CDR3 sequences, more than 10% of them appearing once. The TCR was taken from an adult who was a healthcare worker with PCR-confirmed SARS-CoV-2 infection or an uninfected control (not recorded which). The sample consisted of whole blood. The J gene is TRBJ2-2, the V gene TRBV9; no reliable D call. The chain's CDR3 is CASSPSPARFNTGELFF. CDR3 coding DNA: TGTGCCAGCAGCCCAAGTCCCGCCAGGTTTAACACCGGGGAGCTGTTTTTT.